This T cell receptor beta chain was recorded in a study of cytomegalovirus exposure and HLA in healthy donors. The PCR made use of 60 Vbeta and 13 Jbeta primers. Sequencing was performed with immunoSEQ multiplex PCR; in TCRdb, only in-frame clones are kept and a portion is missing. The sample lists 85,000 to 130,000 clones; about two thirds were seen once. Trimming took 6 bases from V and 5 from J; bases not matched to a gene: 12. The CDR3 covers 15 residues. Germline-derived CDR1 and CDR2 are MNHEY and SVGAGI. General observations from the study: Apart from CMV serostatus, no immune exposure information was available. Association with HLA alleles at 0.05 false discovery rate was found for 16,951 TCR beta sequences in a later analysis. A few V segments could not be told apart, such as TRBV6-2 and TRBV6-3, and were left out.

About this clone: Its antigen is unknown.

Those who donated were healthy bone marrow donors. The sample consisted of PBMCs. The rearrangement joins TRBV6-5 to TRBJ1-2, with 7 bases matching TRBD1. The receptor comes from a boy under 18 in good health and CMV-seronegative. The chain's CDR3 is CASRLIQGRNYGYTF. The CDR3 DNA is TGTGCCAGCAGGCTCATACAGGGGCGGAATTATGGCTACACCTTC.